Below, 29 T cell receptor beta chains from the same sample are listed, as sequenced in a study of T cells in localized non-small cell lung cancer. Sequenced by immunoSEQ multiplex PCR; TCRdb stores in-frame clones only, minus some. The table lists about 70,000 clones, roughly 90% of them singletons. Sequenced material: peripheral blood, taken before any cancer treatment. The receptors were sampled from a male donor at least 60 years old with stage III squamous cell lung carcinoma.

This clone was recorded a few times. The CDR3 DNA reads TGCGCCAGCAGCCAACCCATTTCCCCTGGAAACACCATATATTTT. It encodes CASSQPISPGNTIYF. This chain connects TRBV4-1 to TRBJ1-3; D ambiguous. Trimming removed 2 bases at V and 2 bases at J, with 10 bases between. Germline assignment: CDR1 MGHRA and CDR2 YSYEKL. This CDR3 has 15 residues.

V gene TRBV10-3 combines with J gene TRBJ2-2; TRBD1 aligns across 8 bases. In germline, CDR1 is ENHRY, CDR2 SYGVKD. V shed 3 bases, J shed 0 bases, and the junction held 6 bases outside the gene matches. The CDR3 spans 17 residues. DNA of the CDR3: TGTGCCATCAGTGAACTAGGGACAGGATCGAACACCGGGGAGCTGTTTTTT. This sequence encodes CAISELGTGSNTGELFF.

The CDR3 loop reads CASSHAGTSVANEQFF. The CDR3 region has the DNA TGTGCCAGCAGCCATGCCGGGACTAGCGTCGCCAATGAGCAGTTCTTC. The V and J genes are TRBV16 and TRBJ2-1; 10 nucleotides line up with TRBD2. This CDR3 spans 16 amino acids. With V trimmed by 3 bases and J by 6 bases, 8 bases remained unmatched. Germline V lookup: CDR1 KGHSY, CDR2 FQNENV.

This clone turned up a few times. V is TRBV30 and J is TRBJ1-5, with D unclear. V lost 1 base and J lost 4, with 11 bases in between. CDR3 length: 14 amino acids. In germline, CDR1 is GTSNPN, CDR2 SVGIG (reference sequence). CDR3 sequence: CAWSADQINQPQHF. CDR3 in DNA: TGTGCCTGGAGTGCGGACCAGATTAATCAGCCCCAGCATTTT.

The chain combines TRBV4-1 with TRBJ2-5, with TRBD2 identical over 8 bases. The CDR3 totals 16 residues. V dropped 1 base and J dropped 1; count of bases not matched to a gene: 5. Germline V gene sequence: CDR1 MGHRA, CDR2 YSYEKL. The CDR3 DNA follows: TGCGCCAGCAGCCAAGGGGTTAGCGGGGCCCAAGAGACCCAGTACTTC. It yields the protein CASSQGVSGAQETQYF.

V and J are TRBV9 and TRBJ2-3, with 13 bases fitting TRBD2. V was clipped by 2 bases and J by 9 bases; unmatched bases: 9. The germline CDR1 and CDR2 sequences are SGDLS and YYNGEE. The CDR3 loop spans 16 amino acids. CDR3 coding DNA: TGTGCCAGCAGCGTCACTAGCGGGGGGGCCCATGGAACGCAGTATTTT. Its translation: CASSVTSGGAHGTQYF.

This clone has more than one count but fewer than ten. The chain combines TRBV18 with TRBJ1-4; TRBD1 agrees at 8 bases. The ends lost 3 bases at V and 5 bases at J; junction bases unmatched: 8. The germline CDR1 and CDR2 sequences are KGHSH and LQKENI. The CDR3 sequence is 16 residues long. The CDR3 region is CASSPIRTGRNEKLFF. The CDR3 DNA sequence: TGTGCCAGCTCACCCATACGGACAGGGAGGAATGAAAAACTGTTTTTT.

The chain joins TRBV30 to TRBJ2-5; 13 bases are shared with TRBD2. The V gene's germline CDR1 is GTSNPN and CDR2 SVGIG (reference sequence). After removal of 3 bases from V and 7 bases from J, the junction contained 8 bases not matched to a gene. This CDR3 is built from 15 residues. This CDR3 is CAWSTGTSGVGTQYF. CDR3 sequence (DNA): TGTGCCTGGAGCACCGGGACTAGCGGGGTTGGGACCCAGTACTTC. Supplemented by reference TRBV30 and TRBJ2-5, the full variable domain reads SQTIHQWPATLVQPVGSPLSLECTVEGTSNPNLYWYRQAAGRGLQLLFYSVGIGQISSEVPQNLSASRPQDRQFILSSKKLLLSDSGFYLCAWSTGTSGVGTQYFGPGTRLLVL.

This chain joins TRBV9 and TRBJ2-1, with D possibly called TRBD1 or TRBD2 (5 bases each). CDR1 is SGDLS and CDR2 is YYNGEE in the germline V gene. V lost 2 bases and J 7 bases, leaving 13 bases between the germline ends. This CDR3 is built from 14 residues. The CDR3 DNA reads as TGTGCCAGCAGCGTCTGGGACGCTGAAAATGAGCAGTTCTTC. Translation gives CASSVWDAENEQFF.

The rearrangement links TRBV5-4 to TRBJ2-1; D gene ambiguous. Germline V CDR1 and CDR2: SGHNT, YYREEE (reference sequence). With 0 bases removed from V and 0 bases from J, the gap between germline ends came to 10 bases. The CDR3 contains 16 residues. CDR3 sequence: CASSLESFSSYNEQFF. In DNA form, the CDR3 reads TGTGCCAGCAGCTTGGAAAGCTTTAGCTCCTACAATGAGCAGTTCTTC.

The chain carries TRBV5-6 and TRBJ2-3; 8 positions agree with TRBD2. V was pared by 1 base and J by 4 bases, with 2 bases of the junction left unmatched. CDR3 length: 14 amino acids. Germline-derived CDR1 and CDR2 are SGHDT and YYEEEE. The CDR3 DNA is TGTGCCAGCAGCTTGCGGGGGGGATCAGATACGCAGTATTTT. This codes for CASSLRGGSDTQYF.

This chain joins TRBV28 and TRBJ2-5, with 11 bases lining up with TRBD2. In germline, CDR1 is MDHEN, CDR2 SYDVKM. Germline trimming cut 7 bases from V and 5 bases from J; bases unmatched to any gene: 12. The CDR3 runs 16 residues. The CDR3 DNA sequence: TGTGCCAGCACCCCGACCACGACTAGCGGGGAGGAGACCCAGTACTTC. It codes for CASTPTTTSGEETQYF. Variable domain in full (rest from reference TRBV28 and TRBJ2-5): DVKVTQSSRYLVKRTGEKVFLECVQDMDHENMFWYRQDPGLGLRLIYFSYDVKMKEKGDIPEGYSVSREKKERFSLILESASTNQTSMYLCASTPTTTSGEETQYFGPGTRLLVL.

The table lists this clone with a count of one. The rearrangement uses TRBV6-5 and TRBJ2-7; 11 nucleotides align to TRBD2. Germline CDR1 and CDR2: MNHEY and SVGAGI. The CDR3 sequence is 15 residues long. J gave up 6 bases and V 2 bases, and 6 bases lay outside the gene matches. CDR3 region: CASSYRLAGYREQYF. As DNA, the CDR3 is TGTGCCAGCAGTTACAGACTAGCGGGGTATCGCGAGCAGTACTTC.

This chain joins TRBV4-2 and TRBJ1-1, with D perhaps matching TRBD1 (5 bases). CDR1 and CDR2 (germline): LGHNA, YNFKEQ. The CDR3 runs to 15 residues. Trimming left V 3 bases short and J 1 base short, with 12 bases between. The DNA of the CDR3 is TGTGCCAGCAGCCACACGGGGACCGAGAACACTGAAGCTTTCTTT. This gives the protein CASSHTGTENTEAFF.

This chain links TRBV6-6 with TRBJ1-1; TRBD1 is a possible D gene (5 bases). The CDR3 spans 12 residues. Germline CDR1 reads MNHNY; CDR2 reads SVGAGI (reference sequence). V dropped 2 bases and J dropped 4 bases, with 5 bases sitting between them. CDR3 region: CASSYGATEAFF. In DNA, the CDR3 is TGTGCCAGCAGTTACGGGGCCACTGAAGCTTTCTTT.

This chain links TRBV7-9 with TRBJ1-4; possible D gene TRBD1, 5 bases. The CDR3 has 15 amino acids. Germline CDR1 SEHNR, CDR2 FQNEAQ (reference sequence). V was clipped by 2 bases and J by 8 bases, with 15 bases between them. CDR3 sequence reads: CASSLSSGEREKLFF. CDR3 coding DNA: TGTGCCAGCAGCTTATCGTCGGGGGAGAGGGAAAAACTGTTTTTT.

The sample holds one count of this clone. The CDR3 reads CASSVGDSSGHGYTF. The DNA of the CDR3 is TGTGCCAGCAGCGTAGGGGACAGTTCCGGTCATGGCTACACCTTC. V gene TRBV9 combines with J gene TRBJ1-2; 7 nucleotides match TRBD1. V shed 0 bases and J 6 bases; nucleotides not matched to a gene: 8. CDR1 SGDLS and CDR2 YYNGEE come from the germline V gene. The CDR3 spans 15 residues.

V is TRBV28 and J is TRBJ2-7; TRBD1 aligns across 9 bases. This CDR3 has 13 amino acids. V lost 6 bases to trimming and J lost 7 bases; unmatched junction nucleotides: 7. From germline, CDR1 is MDHEN and CDR2 SYDVKM. The CDR3 spells CASSLGQGREQYV. CDR3 coding DNA: TGTGCCAGCAGCCTGGGACAGGGACGAGAGCAGTACGTC.

This clone was counted a single time. The rearrangement uses TRBV21-1 and TRBJ1-5; TRBD1 is taken as the D call from the table, unchecked against the DNA. TRBV21-1 is described as a pseudogene. There are 19 residues in the CDR3. The CDR3 nucleotides read TGTGCCAGCAGCAAAGCGCTCCCAAGACAGGGCCTTTCTGGTCAGCCCCAGCATTTT. Amino acids: CASSKALPRQGLSGQPQHF.

V and J are TRBV7-2 and TRBJ2-1; D remains ambiguous. V lost 2 bases and J lost 9, with 14 bases in between. The CDR3 loop spans 14 amino acids. The germline CDR1 and CDR2 sequences are SGHTA and FQGNSA. CDR3 amino acids: CASSLKTGDGEQFF. CDR3 nucleotide sequence: TGTGCCAGCAGCTTAAAGACTGGAGATGGTGAGCAGTTCTTC. The full variable domain, completed using reference TRBV7-2 and TRBJ2-1, is GAGVSQSPSNKVTEKGKDVELRCDPISGHTALYWYRQSLGQGLEFLIYFQGNSAPDKSGLPSDRFSAERTGGSVSTLTIQRTQQEDSAVYLCASSLKTGDGEQFFGPGTRLTVL.

The gene calls are TRBV7-2 and TRBJ2-7; no firm D call. CDR3 size: 11 residues. Deletions cut 5 bases from V and 0 bases from J, with 2 bases between. From germline, CDR1 is SGHTA and CDR2 FQGNSA. This CDR3 is CASSVSYEQYF. The CDR3 DNA is TGTGCCAGCAGCGTCTCCTACGAGCAGTACTTC.

This clone was observed many times. The chain carries TRBV5-1 and TRBJ1-2; 9 bases agree with TRBD1. The V gene end was trimmed by 0 bases and the J gene end by 2 bases; junction bases not matched to a gene: 2. The germline V gene has CDR1 SGHRS and CDR2 YFSETQ. CDR3 length: 15 amino acids. CDR3 DNA: TGCGCCAGCAGCTTGGGGACAGGGGAGAACTATGGCTACACCTTC. This sequence encodes CASSLGTGENYGYTF. Full variable domain (remainder filled in from reference TRBV5-1 and TRBJ1-2): KAGVTQTPRYLIKTRGQQVTLSCSPISGHRSVSWYQQTPGQGLQFLFEYFSETQRNKGNFPGRFSGRQFSNSRSEMNVSTLELGDSALYLCASSLGTGENYGYTFGSGTRLTVV.

This sequence joins TRBV4-3 and TRBJ2-7, with 10 bases that match TRBD2. This CDR3 spans 15 amino acids. Germline trimming cut 3 bases from V and 2 bases from J; bases unmatched to any gene: 4. Germline CDR1 is LGHNA and CDR2 is YSLEER. Here the CDR3 DNA reads TGCGCCAGCAGCCACGTAGCGGGGGGAGCCTACGAGCAGTACTTC. Translation: CASSHVAGGAYEQYF.

This chain links TRBV7-2 with TRBJ2-3, with TRBD1 matching 7 bases. Per germline, CDR1 SGHTA and CDR2 FQGNSA. The CDR3 covers 15 residues. Losses at the gene ends were 5 bases for V and 3 bases for J; bases not matched to a gene: 8. In nucleotides, the CDR3 is TGTGCCAGCAGCCCAGGGGGAGAGGGTACAGATACGCAGTATTTT. As protein: CASSPGGEGTDTQYF.

V gene TRBV5-1 combines with J gene TRBJ2-6; D is possibly TRBD2 (6 bases). The V and J ends lost 0 bases and 4 bases respectively, with 26 bases between them. The CDR3 contains 21 residues. Per germline, CDR1 SGHRS and CDR2 YFSETQ. The CDR3 is CASSLGPPRGTLSPGANVLTF. The CDR3 bases are TGCGCCAGCAGCTTGGGACCCCCCCGGGGGACGCTCAGCCCCGGGGCCAACGTCCTGACTTTC. Looking up the rest from reference TRBV5-1 and TRBJ2-6 gives the full variable domain: KAGVTQTPRYLIKTRGQQVTLSCSPISGHRSVSWYQQTPGQGLQFLFEYFSETQRNKGNFPGRFSGRQFSNSRSEMNVSTLELGDSALYLCASSLGPPRGTLSPGANVLTFGAGSRLTVL.

J is TRBJ1-2 and V is TRBV5-5, with no clear D. The CDR3 runs to 13 residues. Germline lookup yields CDR1 SGHKS and CDR2 YYEKEE (reference sequence). V lost 4 bases and J 1 base, leaving 8 bases between the germline ends. The DNA for the CDR3 is TGTGCCAGCAGCGCATTCTATAACTATGGCTACACCTTC. It translates to CASSAFYNYGYTF.

This clone was seen just once. V and J are TRBV5-1 and TRBJ2-5, with TRBD1 matching over 10 bases. The trim removed 4 bases at V and 9 bases at J, leaving 9 bases unmatched. This CDR3 is 14 amino acids long. Looked up from germline, CDR1 is SGHRS and CDR2 is YFSETQ. CDR3 loop: CASSPTTGTGAQYF. CDR3 DNA: TGCGCCAGCAGCCCAACGACAGGGACAGGGGCCCAGTACTTC.

Only one count was recorded for this clone. V gene TRBV6-6 combines with J gene TRBJ1-2, with no clear D. CDR3 length equals 16 residues. The germline gives CDR1 MNHNY, CDR2 SVGAGI (reference sequence). Trimming took 7 bases from V and 3 from J, leaving 21 bases between them. The CDR3 nucleotides read TGTGCCAGCACCGGGGTTTGGGCCACCAACCACTATGGCTACACCTTC. This sequence encodes CASTGVWATNHYGYTF.

The chain uses TRBV13 and TRBJ1-4; TRBD1 aligns across 9 bases. Germline CDR1 and CDR2: PRHDT and FYEKMQ (reference sequence). This CDR3 spans 14 amino acids. Unmatched junction bases numbered 9, after V lost 8 bases and J lost 8 bases. The CDR3 loop is CASAGGQGREKLFF. The CDR3 DNA reads as TGTGCCAGCGCCGGGGGACAGGGAAGAGAAAAACTGTTTTTT.